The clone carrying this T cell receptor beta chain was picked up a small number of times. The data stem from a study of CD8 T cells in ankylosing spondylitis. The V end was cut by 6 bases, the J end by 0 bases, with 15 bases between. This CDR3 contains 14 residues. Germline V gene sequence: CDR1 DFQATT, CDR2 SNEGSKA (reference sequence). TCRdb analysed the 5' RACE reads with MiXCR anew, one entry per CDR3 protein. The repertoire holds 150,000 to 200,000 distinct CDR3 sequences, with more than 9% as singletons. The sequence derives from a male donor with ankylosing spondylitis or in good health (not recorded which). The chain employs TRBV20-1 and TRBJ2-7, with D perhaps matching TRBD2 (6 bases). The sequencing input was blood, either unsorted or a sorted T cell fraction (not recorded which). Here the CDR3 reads CSAISTGSSYEQYF. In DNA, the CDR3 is TGCAGTGCCATAAGTACCGGGAGCTCCTACGAGCAGTACTTC.